The entry below gives a single TCR beta chain sequence along with its context. What it binds is not known. The record originates from a study of tumor-infiltrating lymphocytes in primary liver carcinoma. Study details: Surgery removed the patients' primary liver carcinoma. Among the tumors, stages were T1-T3 N0M0 and sizes about 4 to 10 cm. Findings of the study overall: No comparison of CD4+ and CD8+ repertoires was made, since the samples were bulk unsorted.

Synthesis of TCR beta cDNA was carried out from 450 to 650 ng total RNA with a constant-region primer. Sequencing libraries for TCR beta derived from three nested multiplex PCR rounds that used slightly modified ARM-PCR. Amplification in the first two PCR rounds was performed using TRBV1-TRBV30 forward primers and a C-beta reverse primer for roughly 9 cycles each. Via MiXCR, TCRdb re-called the multiplex PCR reads, giving one row per CDR3 protein. The table includes fewer than 250,000 distinct CDR3 sequences, approximately 64% detected once. The study extracted blood RNA from unsorted whole blood and also extracted germline DNA. Germline V CDR1 and CDR2: MNHNS, SASEGT. The CDR3 consists of 15 residues. Deletions cut 1 base from V and 7 bases from J, with 13 bases between.

The origin of this receptor is a woman aged 60-75 years with primary liver carcinoma and hepatitis B virus infection. Sequencing was done on a sample of peripheral blood. This sequence joins TRBV6-1 and TRBJ1-4, with a tentative D call TRBD1 (5 bases). CDR3 region: CASSEEWQGGEKLFF. CDR3 DNA: TGTGCCAGCAGTGAAGAATGGCAGGGCGGTGAAAAACTGTTTTTT.